This is a list of T cell receptor beta chains from one sample in a study of CD8+CD57+ T cells in acquired aplastic anemia. TCRdb fed the reads into MiXCR, producing one record per CDR3 protein. The sample includes over 150,000 distinct CDR3 sequences, 54% of them seen just once. The specimen sequenced was sorted CD4+, CD8+, or CD8+CD57+ T cells (not recorded which) from PBMCs. These receptors all stem from a human donor in good health, serving as a control. Both conserved end residues are part of each CDR3.

v_call	j_call	cdr3_length	cdr3_aa
TRBV19	TRBJ2-7	16	CASSISVGRDSYEQYF
TRBV12-3/TRBV12-4	TRBJ2-2	13	CASSPRISGELFF
TRBV11-2	TRBJ2-7	16	CASSSQLAARPDEQYF
TRBV20-1	TRBJ1-6	15	CSAREATGEWSPLHF
TRBV9	TRBJ1-2	12	CASSVGVYGYTF
TRBV7-2	TRBJ2-7	14	CASSWGGDSYEQYF
TRBV7-2	TRBJ2-1	16	CARSSSGQSTYNEQFF
TRBV20-1	TRBJ2-3	14	CSATRQGRTDTQYF
TRBV4-1	TRBJ2-7	14	CASSQVSLGSEQYF
TRBV15	TRBJ1-1	16	CATSRDLGQGNTEAFF
TRBV11-2	TRBJ1-3	16	CASSYPPGGLGNTIYF
TRBV7-9	TRBJ1-5	16	CASSPGTLTANQPQHF
TRBV9	TRBJ1-3	16	CASSVVGQFSGNTIYF
TRBV20-1	TRBJ2-4	15	CSASETSGGGNIQYF
TRBV6-2/TRBV6-3	TRBJ2-7	14	CASNYSGGSYEQYF
TRBV20-1	TRBJ1-5	17	CSAQVGPQGDGNQPQHF
TRBV7-9	TRBJ2-5	16	CASSPPGLANEETQYF
TRBV7-4	TRBJ1-5	17	CASSSRRGQGTNQPQHF
TRBV19	TRBJ1-1	13	CASSSRTGTEAFF
TRBV7-9	TRBJ2-7	15	CASSLGGVSSYEQYF